Shown below are 25 T cell receptor beta chains from a single sample sequenced in a study of blood T cell repertoires in COVID-19 (dated by TCRdb to 2019 to 2021). The library was generated by the immunoSEQ multiplex PCR assay. The immuneACCESS repertoire file appears here via TCRdb, limited to in-frame rearrangements. These files lack a portion of the clones; in checked studies, under half of the deficit traces to unresolved V genes, and the cause of the others is not known. In all, the sample holds about 320,000 clones, and roughly 87% of those were seen once. The ten largest clones represent approximately 5% of the sample. Sequencing used PBMCs or T cells enriched from blood (not recorded which). The receptors were sampled from a woman aged 25-40 years who had recovered from COVID-19.

The rearrangement joins TRBV9 to TRBJ2-1; TRBD2 matches 14 bases. J lost 0 bases, V lost 6 bases, and 8 bases had no gene match. This CDR3 has 18 amino acids. Germline-derived CDR1 and CDR2 are SGDLS and YYNGEE. DNA for the CDR3: TGTGCCAGCACCCAGACTAGCGGGGGGGTGGGCTCCTACAATGAGCAGTTCTTC. Translation: CASTQTSGGVGSYNEQFF.

There are a few counts of this clone. This rearrangement joins TRBV7-2 to TRBJ1-1, with no clear D. The CDR3 totals 13 residues. Germline V gene lookup returns CDR1 SGHTA and CDR2 FQGNSA. V was trimmed by 8 bases and J by 2 bases, leaving 12 bases between them. CDR3 sequence reads: CASVGTRNTEAFF. CDR3 DNA sequence: TGTGCCAGCGTGGGCACGAGAAACACTGAAGCTTTCTTT.

The chain combines TRBV6-5 with TRBJ2-3, with 15 nucleotides matching TRBD2. The junction had 3 bases not matched to a gene; V was cut back by 5 bases and J by 6 bases. Per germline, CDR1 MNHEY and CDR2 SVGAGI. This CDR3 is built from 15 residues. The CDR3 DNA is TGTGCCAGCAGTATCGGGACTAGCGGGGGGGATACGCAGTATTTT. Residues: CASSIGTSGGDTQYF.

The DNA for the CDR3 is TGTGCCAGCAGTCCTCTTGGGGCAGGGGCCCGCAATGAGCAGTTCTTC. Protein: CASSPLGAGARNEQFF. The J gene is TRBJ2-1, the V gene TRBV25-1; perhaps TRBD1 as D (6 bases). This CDR3 is 16 amino acids long. Germline CDR1 reads MGHDK; CDR2 reads SYGVNS. The V gene lost 5 bases and the J gene lost 6 bases, with 20 bases spanning the gap. Combining the CDR3 with reference TRBV25-1 and TRBJ2-1 gives the whole variable domain EADIYQTPRYLVIGTGKKITLECSQTMGHDKMYWYQQDPGMELHLIHYSYGVNSTEKGDLSSESTVSRIRTEHFPLTLESARPSHTSQYLCASSPLGAGARNEQFFGPGTRLTVL.

The CDR3 bases are TGTGCCAGCACCGAGGGTCTAGCGGGGTACAATGAGCAGTTCTTC. Its translation is CASTEGLAGYNEQFF. The chain joins TRBV6-5 to TRBJ2-1; 9 bases match TRBD2. Per the germline V gene, CDR1 is MNHEY and CDR2 is SVGAGI. This CDR3 spans 15 amino acids. Trimming cost V 7 bases and J 4 bases; bases outside gene matches: 8.

V gene TRBV24-1 combines with J gene TRBJ2-3, with TRBD1 identical over 11 bases. With 4 bases clipped from V and 4 bases from J, the junction kept 3 bases outside the gene matches. CDR3 length equals 15 residues. Germline loops: CDR1 KGHDR, CDR2 SFDVKD. The CDR3 region is CATSDGQGAPDTQYF. The CDR3 bases are TGTGCCACCAGTGACGGACAGGGGGCCCCAGATACGCAGTATTTT.

The chain carries TRBV11-3 and TRBJ2-1, with a tentative D call TRBD2 (6 bases). There are 16 residues in the CDR3. The V end lost 1 base, the J end lost 8 bases, and 18 bases lay between the germline ends. Germline V gene sequence: CDR1 SGHNT, CDR2 YENEEA. Written as DNA, the CDR3 is TGTGCCAGCAGCTTAGGTGAGGGTACCCCGGGGGATGAGCAGTTCTTC. It translates to CASSLGEGTPGDEQFF. Full variable domain (missing parts from reference TRBV11-3 and TRBJ2-1): EAGVVQSPRYKIIEKKQPVAFWCNPISGHNTLYWYLQNLGQGPELLIRYENEEAVDDSQLPKDRFSAERLKGVDSTLKIQPAELGDSAVYLCASSLGEGTPGDEQFFGPGTRLTVL.

The V call is TRBV3-1 (or the pseudogene TRBV3-2), the J call TRBJ2-7; 12 nucleotides match TRBD1. V lost 1 base, J lost 6 bases, and 1 base stayed unmatched. The CDR3 covers 14 residues. The germline gives CDR1 LGHDT, CDR2 YNNKEL (reference sequence). The CDR3 loop reads CASSQAGQGAEQYF. The CDR3 nucleotides are TGTGCCAGCAGCCAAGCGGGACAGGGGGCCGAGCAGTACTTC.

The genes are TRBV7-8 and TRBJ1-5; D call uncertain. This CDR3 has 15 residues. In germline, CDR1 is SGHVS, CDR2 FQNEAQ. Trimming stripped 6 bases from V and 1 base from J, with 13 bases between. Written as DNA, the CDR3 is TGTGCCAGCAGGCAGGCGGGTTACAGCAATCAGCCCCAGCATTTT. As protein: CASRQAGYSNQPQHF.

This clone was detected once. The chain is built from TRBV24-1 and TRBJ2-7; 7 bases line up with TRBD1. Trimming at V came to 3 bases and at J to 2 bases, leaving 6 bases not matched to a gene. CDR3 size: 15 residues. Germline CDR1 is KGHDR and CDR2 is SFDVKD. The CDR3 DNA reads as TGTGCCACCAGTGATCTGAAGACAGGGACCTACGAGCAGTACTTC. Its translation is CATSDLKTGTYEQYF.

The V gene is TRBV6-5, the J gene TRBJ1-1; no clear D. Trimming took off 2 bases at V and 9 bases at J, with 7 bases between the two ends. The CDR3 spans 11 residues. In germline, CDR1 is MNHEY, CDR2 SVGAGI. Here the CDR3 DNA reads TGTGCCAGCAGTTACGGTCAGAAAGCTTTCTTT. Translating it yields CASSYGQKAFF.

The chain has TRBV5-1 and TRBJ1-5; 9 positions agree with TRBD1. Germline V lookup: CDR1 SGHRS, CDR2 YFSETQ. J lost 0 bases, V lost 0 bases, and 7 bases had no gene match. There are 18 residues in the CDR3. The CDR3 protein is CASSLVGTGPYSNQPQHF. CDR3 DNA: TGCGCCAGCAGCTTGGTGGGGACAGGGCCATATAGCAATCAGCCCCAGCATTTT.

The chain joins TRBV2 to TRBJ1-2; the match to TRBD1 covers 8 bases. The germline V gene encodes CDR1 SNHLY and CDR2 FYNNEI. The CDR3 is 14 amino acids. The V gene end was trimmed by 1 base and the J gene end by 4 bases; junction bases not matched to a gene: 2. The chain's CDR3 is CASSEGTGPYGYTF. The DNA of the CDR3 is TGTGCCAGCAGTGAAGGGACAGGGCCCTATGGCTACACCTTC.

This chain joins TRBV5-1 and TRBJ1-2; D is perhaps TRBD1 (5 bases). The CDR3 loop spans 15 amino acids. V was clipped by 0 bases and J by 7 bases, with 16 bases between them. The germline CDR1 and CDR2 sequences are SGHRS and YFSETQ. The CDR3 coding sequence is TGCGCCAGCAGCTTGGTGTCCCCCGGGCAGGGTGGCTACACCTTC. It encodes CASSLVSPGQGGYTF.

The genes are TRBV3-1 (or the pseudogene TRBV3-2) and TRBJ1-4, with a possible D match to TRBD1 (5 bases). The CDR3 contains 15 residues. Trimming stripped 2 bases from V and 7 bases from J, with 14 bases between. The germline V gene encodes CDR1 LGHDT and CDR2 YNNKEL (reference sequence). The CDR3 DNA sequence: TGTGCCAGCAGCCAAAGTCCGGGACTTGGTGAAAAACTGTTTTTT. As protein: CASSQSPGLGEKLFF.

The J gene is TRBJ1-5, the V gene TRBV2; 7 bases map to TRBD1. The CDR3 extends over 14 amino acids. The V and J ends lost 7 bases and 5 bases, in that order; junction bases with no gene match: 8. The germline V gene has CDR1 SNHLY and CDR2 FYNNEI. CDR3 region: CASTPGQPYQPQHF. In nucleotides, the CDR3 is TGTGCCAGCACCCCGGGACAGCCTTATCAGCCCCAGCATTTT.

The chain carries TRBV6-5 and TRBJ1-5, with a weak D call TRBD1 (5 bases). The CDR3 consists of 14 residues. Germline loops: CDR1 MNHEY, CDR2 SVGAGI. Trimming took off 7 bases at V and 7 bases at J, with 17 bases between the two ends. CDR3 bases: TGTGCCAGCATAAGGGGAAGGTTGGAGCAGCCCCAGCATTTT. Its translation is CASIRGRLEQPQHF.

This CDR3 is CASSLNRYTEAFF. As DNA, the CDR3 is TGTGCCAGCAGTTTAAACAGATACACTGAAGCTTTCTTT. The chain recombines TRBV27 with TRBJ1-1; D gene unclear. The germline V gene has CDR1 MNHEY and CDR2 SMNVEV (reference sequence). Trimming removed 2 bases at V and 3 bases at J, with 7 bases between. This CDR3 has 13 amino acids.

J is TRBJ2-3 and V is TRBV18; TRBD2 agrees at 8 bases. The length of the CDR3 is 16 residues. The germline V gene encodes CDR1 KGHSH and CDR2 LQKENI. With V trimmed by 5 bases and J by 6 bases, 13 bases remained unmatched. CDR3 sequence (DNA): TGTGCCAGCTCAGTAAACGCCCGGGGGGGCCGCGATACGCAGTATTTT. Its translation is CASSVNARGGRDTQYF.

The V gene is TRBV18, the J gene TRBJ1-3; the D is unclear. Germline V gene data show CDR1 as KGHSH and CDR2 as LQKENI. This CDR3 has 17 amino acids. Between the trimmed V and J ends, which lost 6 bases and 0 bases, there was a span of 18 bases. The CDR3 DNA reads as TGTGCCAGCTCCCCGGTGAGGCCAACTAACTCTGGAAACACCATATATTTT. Translating it yields CASSPVRPTNSGNTIYF.

The CDR3 DNA sequence: TGTGCCAGCAGCCGGGGGGGGGAAACCTCCTATAATTCACCCCTCCACTTT. This encodes CASSRGGETSYNSPLHF. The V and J genes are TRBV5-4 and TRBJ1-6; TRBD1 might be the D (5 bases). The V end was cut by 4 bases, the J end by 0 bases, with 14 bases between. The CDR3 contains 17 residues. Germline V gives CDR1 SGHNT, CDR2 YYREEE (reference sequence). Filled out from reference TRBV5-4 and TRBJ1-6, the complete variable domain reads ETGVTQSPTHLIKTRGQQVTLRCSSQSGHNTVSWYQQALGQGPQFIFQYYREEENGRGNFPPRFSGLQFPNYSSELNVNALELDDSALYLCASSRGGETSYNSPLHFGNGTRLTVT.

The chain combines TRBV5-1 with TRBJ1-2; maybe TRBD1 (6 bases). The CDR3 has 15 residues. Germline V lookup: CDR1 SGHRS, CDR2 YFSETQ. V was clipped by 0 bases and J by 4 bases, with 13 bases between them. CDR3 protein: CASSLGATGLYGYTF. CDR3 coding DNA: TGCGCCAGCAGCTTGGGGGCGACAGGACTCTATGGCTACACCTTC.

This clone was found a few times. V usage is TRBV5-1 and J usage is TRBJ1-1; 9 nucleotides agree with TRBD1. Per the germline V gene, CDR1 is SGHRS and CDR2 is YFSETQ. The CDR3 has 15 residues. Trimming removed 3 bases from V and 5 bases from J; junction bases left unmatched: 8. The CDR3 loop reads CASSYGQGSLTEAFF. CDR3 in DNA: TGCGCCAGCAGCTATGGACAGGGGTCCCTAACTGAAGCTTTCTTT.

J is TRBJ1-5 and V is TRBV27, with a tentative D call TRBD1 (5 bases). CDR3 size: 14 residues. The germline gives CDR1 MNHEY, CDR2 SMNVEV (reference sequence). Trimming took off 4 bases at V and 4 bases at J, with 11 bases between the two ends. CDR3 loop: CASSSWGGNQPQHF. The CDR3 nucleotides are TGTGCCAGCAGTTCGTGGGGGGGTAATCAGCCCCAGCATTTT.

Notes on this clone: Other DNA sequences of this sample code for an identical CDR3. The gene calls are TRBV11-3 and TRBJ2-7, with TRBD1 matching 9 bases. The CDR3 is 14 amino acids. Germline CDR1 SGHNT, CDR2 YENEEA. V lost 1 base, J lost 3 bases, and 1 base stayed unmatched. CDR3 region: CASSLGQGGYEQYF. CDR3 DNA: TGTGCCAGCAGCTTAGGACAGGGGGGCTACGAGCAGTACTTC.